Below are 8 T cell receptor beta chains sequenced from a single sample in a study of blood T cell repertoires in COVID-19. TCRdb keeps only in-frame clones here, not all; method: immunoSEQ multiplex PCR. The table has around 86,000 clones, approximately 87% seen once. Sequenced input: peripheral blood. The receptors were gathered from a human donor with acute or convalescent COVID-19. The donor label of this sample is uncertain.

V usage is TRBV12-3 or TRBV12-4 and J usage is TRBJ1-4, with D maybe TRBD1 (5 bases). The length of the CDR3 is 13 residues. Trimming cost V 6 bases and J 8 bases, with 13 bases left between them. CDR3 protein: CASRGQGQEKLFF. The CDR3 coding sequence is TGTGCCAGCAGAGGCCAGGGTCAAGAAAAACTGTTTTTT.

The chain is built from TRBV15 and TRBJ1-1; 10 bases map to TRBD1. The trim removed 2 bases at V and 8 bases at J, leaving 8 bases unmatched. This CDR3 comprises 15 residues. Germline values: CDR1 LNHNV, CDR2 YYDKDF (reference sequence). CDR3 in DNA: TGTGCCACCAGCAGAACACCCGGGACAGGGGAGGAAGCTTTCTTT. Translating it yields CATSRTPGTGEEAFF.

This clone was detected only once. The J gene is TRBJ1-5, the V gene TRBV12-3 or TRBV12-4, with unresolved D. There are 12 residues in the CDR3. V lost 7 bases and J lost 5, with 9 bases in between. CDR3 amino acids: CASKYSDQPQHF. The DNA of the CDR3 is TGTGCCAGCAAATACAGTGATCAGCCCCAGCATTTT.

The V gene is TRBV2, the J gene TRBJ2-3; D remains ambiguous. Looked up from germline, CDR1 is SNHLY and CDR2 is FYNNEI. The V and J ends lost 5 bases and 4 bases respectively, with 10 bases between them. This CDR3 has 13 amino acids. CDR3 residues: CASSLRAPDTQYF. DNA for the CDR3: TGTGCCAGCAGTCTTAGAGCACCAGATACGCAGTATTTT.

The rearrangement uses TRBV6-1 and TRBJ1-2; D gene ambiguous. CDR3 size: 12 residues. V lost 6 bases and J 8 bases, leaving 13 bases between the germline ends. Germline CDR1 reads MNHNS; CDR2 reads SASEGT. In DNA form, the CDR3 reads TGTGCCAGCAGCTTCCGGGAGTACGGCTACACCTTC. Amino acid sequence: CASSFREYGYTF.

V gene TRBV7-3 combines with J gene TRBJ1-1, with D perhaps TRBD1 (6 bases). The CDR3 has 14 residues. V lost 5 bases and J lost 4, with 14 bases in between. Germline values: CDR1 SGHTA, CDR2 FQGTGA. CDR3: CASSPSQGSTEAFF. The CDR3 coding sequence is TGTGCCAGCAGCCCCTCACAGGGTAGCACTGAAGCTTTCTTT.

This sequence joins TRBV6-5 and TRBJ2-5; D might be TRBD2 (5 bases). V dropped 8 bases and J dropped 7 bases, with 14 bases sitting between them. The CDR3 contains 12 residues. From germline, CDR1 is MNHEY and CDR2 SVGAGI. The CDR3 loop reads CASRSTIGTQYF. The CDR3 nucleotides read TGTGCCAGCCGTTCGACTATAGGGACCCAGTACTTC.

In its sample, this clone was seen a few times. V and J are TRBV9 and TRBJ1-6; no firm D call. The CDR3 is made up of 15 amino acids. The V and J ends lost 0 bases and 7 bases respectively, with 11 bases between them. The germline V gene encodes CDR1 SGDLS and CDR2 YYNGEE. This CDR3 is CASSVGPARNSPLHF. Here the CDR3 DNA reads TGTGCCAGCAGCGTAGGTCCCGCGAGGAATTCACCCCTCCACTTT.